The 29 T cell receptor beta chains presented below share a single source sample, sequenced in a study of Ad26.COV2.S vaccination and SARS-CoV-2 variants (dated by TCRdb to about 2021). The treatment or condition label here, explained by the study, means: 15 to 20 received Ad26.COV2.S at low or high dose, single or two shots; several received placebo; per-sample allocation not given. For vaccine and placebo recipients, repertoires were sequenced using samples collected on day 63 after the first injection. The library was generated by the immunoSEQ multiplex PCR assay. Imported from immuneACCESS, the table was reduced by TCRdb to in-frame sequences with V and J called. These copies leave out some clones; in studies compared against another copy, an unresolved V gene accounts for under half, and the cause of the remainder is not known. The sample includes around 380,000 clones, with 80% to 90% observed a single time. 3% to 3.5% of the sample lies in the top ten.

The material was peripheral blood, obtained in a trial of Ad26.COV2.S vaccine versus placebo. These receptors were collected from a person between 18 and 65 years old who received the Ad26.COV2.S COVID-19 vaccine or a placebo.

The genes are TRBV13 and TRBJ1-2; D is undetermined. The germline V gene has CDR1 PRHDT and CDR2 FYEKMQ (reference sequence). The CDR3 sequence is 14 residues long. V was trimmed by 5 bases and J by 2 bases, leaving 12 bases between them. CDR3 residues: CASSERTVNYGYTF. Here the CDR3 DNA reads TGTGCCAGCAGCGAAAGGACGGTGAACTATGGCTACACCTTC.

This clone is a singleton in its sample. The genes are TRBV30 and TRBJ1-5; D might be TRBD1 (6 bases). Germline CDR1 reads GTSNPN; CDR2 reads SVGIG (reference sequence). The CDR3 consists of 13 residues. V lost 1 base and J lost 9, with 13 bases in between. The CDR3 loop is CAWSGGGGGPQHF. CDR3 nucleotide sequence: TGTGCCTGGAGTGGGGGAGGGGGTGGGCCCCAGCATTTT.

The V gene is TRBV12-3 or TRBV12-4, the J gene TRBJ1-2; unclear D gene. The V and J ends lost 1 base and 8 bases respectively, with 8 bases between them. The CDR3 is 12 residues long. The CDR3 sequence: CASSLGTRGYTF. CDR3 DNA sequence: TGTGCCAGCAGTTTAGGGACTAGGGGCTACACCTTC.

V and J are TRBV5-4 and TRBJ2-6; D is undetermined. The ends were cut back, 2 bases at V and 0 bases at J, with 3 bases in the middle. Germline V lookup: CDR1 SGHNT, CDR2 YYREEE (reference sequence). The CDR3 sequence is 14 residues long. The CDR3 DNA reads as TGTGCCAGCAGCTTTGGCTCTGGGGCCAACGTCCTGACTTTC. Translating it yields CASSFGSGANVLTF.

This rearrangement joins TRBV7-9 to TRBJ2-1; D remains ambiguous. V shed 4 bases and J shed 0 bases, with 7 bases lying between them. This CDR3 region has 14 residues. The germline V gene has CDR1 SEHNR and CDR2 FQNEAQ (reference sequence). The DNA for the CDR3 is TGTGCCAGCAGCTCGGTCCGCTCCTACAATGAGCAGTTCTTC. The encoded protein is CASSSVRSYNEQFF.

The chain combines TRBV30 with TRBJ2-7; either TRBD1 or TRBD2 may supply D (6 bases each). In germline, CDR1 is GTSNPN, CDR2 SVGIG (reference sequence). This CDR3 comprises 15 residues. Trimming left V 0 bases short and J 1 base short, with 13 bases between. This CDR3 is CAWSVGGRPSYEQYF. The DNA of the CDR3 is TGTGCCTGGAGTGTAGGGGGGCGTCCTTCCTACGAGCAGTACTTC.

CDR3 protein: CASSLVEGTEAFF. The CDR3 bases are TGCGCCAGCAGCTTGGTGGAGGGCACTGAAGCTTTCTTT. V is TRBV5-1 and J is TRBJ1-1; D is uncertain. V was clipped by 0 bases and J by 4 bases, with 7 bases between them. The CDR3 runs to 13 residues. Germline values: CDR1 SGHRS, CDR2 YFSETQ.

The V call is TRBV6-4, the J call TRBJ2-1, with 13 positions matching TRBD2. CDR3 size: 19 residues. J was trimmed by 4 bases and V by 3 bases; bases with no gene match: 12. In germline, CDR1 is MRHNA, CDR2 SNTAGT. Here the CDR3 DNA reads TGTGCCAGCAGTGAGGATTCCGGACTAGCGGGGGAACTTTACAATGAGCAGTTCTTC. Amino acids: CASSEDSGLAGELYNEQFF.

This chain connects TRBV4-2 to TRBJ1-1; 8 bases agree with TRBD1. This CDR3 contains 15 residues. Trimming took 7 bases from V and 2 from J; bases not matched to a gene: 9. Per the germline V gene, CDR1 is LGHNA and CDR2 is YNFKEQ. CDR3 DNA: TGTGCCAGCAAACCCTTGGACAGGGAAAACACTGAAGCTTTCTTT. This gives the protein CASKPLDRENTEAFF.

The chain is built from TRBV10-2 and TRBJ1-1; the D gene is possibly TRBD1 (5 bases). The CDR3 length is 13 residues. V was trimmed by 3 bases and J by 4 bases, leaving 9 bases between them. Germline lookup yields CDR1 WSHSY and CDR2 SAAADI. The CDR3 nucleotides are TGCGCCAGCAGTGACGGGGGGACCACTGAAGCTTTCTTT. This encodes CASSDGGTTEAFF.

This clone appeared once. This rearrangement joins TRBV2 to TRBJ1-3; D unresolved. Trimming took 6 bases from V and 0 from J, leaving 6 bases between them. Germline CDR1 reads SNHLY; CDR2 reads FYNNEI. The CDR3 runs 13 residues. CDR3 in amino acids: CASRFDSGNTIYF. For the CDR3, the DNA is TGTGCCAGCAGGTTTGACTCTGGAAACACCATATATTTT. The whole variable domain, filled in from reference TRBV2 and TRBJ1-3, reads EPEVTQTPSHQVTQMGQEVILRCVPISNHLYFYWYRQILGQKVEFLVSFYNNEISEKSEIFDDQFSVERPDGSNFTLKIRSTKLEDSAMYFCASRFDSGNTIYFGEGSWLTVV.

V gene TRBV7-8 combines with J gene TRBJ2-7; a possible D gene is TRBD2 (6 bases). Germline V gene lookup returns CDR1 SGHVS and CDR2 FQNEAQ. The germline V and J ends were trimmed by 4 bases and 3 bases, with 16 bases remaining between them. This CDR3 is 15 amino acids long. The CDR3 coding sequence is TGTGCCAGCAGCTACGGAGGGGCCAAAGGCTACGAGCAGTACTTC. It encodes CASSYGGAKGYEQYF. Looking up the rest from reference TRBV7-8 and TRBJ2-7 gives the full variable domain: GAGVSQSPRYKVAKRGQDVALRCDPISGHVSLFWYQQALGQGPEFLTYFQNEAQLDKSGLPSDRFFAERPEGSVSTLKIQRTQQEDSAVYLCASSYGGAKGYEQYFGPGTRLTVT.

The chain joins TRBV7-8 to TRBJ1-2; TRBD1 aligns across 8 bases. The CDR3 sequence is 12 residues long. Unmatched junction bases numbered 4, after V lost 5 bases and J lost 8 bases. Germline V CDR1 and CDR2: SGHVS, FQNEAQ. DNA of the CDR3: TGTGCCAGCAGCCAACAGGGGGTGGGCTACACCTTC. Its protein product is CASSQQGVGYTF.

J is TRBJ1-1 and V is TRBV5-1, with D perhaps TRBD1 (6 bases). V shed 6 bases and J shed 5 bases, with 14 bases lying between them. The germline V gene has CDR1 SGHRS and CDR2 YFSETQ. CDR3 length: 13 residues. CDR3 amino acids: CASKIGGKTEAFF. CDR3 bases: TGCGCCAGCAAAATAGGGGGAAAGACTGAAGCTTTCTTT.

This rearrangement joins TRBV10-2 to TRBJ2-1; D uncertain. The germline gives CDR1 WSHSY, CDR2 SAAADI. The CDR3 is 14 amino acids. V lost 4 bases and J lost 8, with 15 bases in between. The CDR3 region is CASSVSPPGDEQFF. The CDR3 nucleotides read TGCGCCAGCAGTGTTAGTCCTCCTGGGGATGAGCAGTTCTTC.

V is TRBV6-5 and J is TRBJ1-1; D call uncertain. This CDR3 contains 14 residues. Trimming pared 6 bases from V and 1 base from J, leaving 12 bases between. In germline, CDR1 is MNHEY, CDR2 SVGAGI. The CDR3 protein is CASSDFWGNTEAFF. The CDR3 region has the DNA TGTGCCAGCAGCGATTTCTGGGGGAACACTGAAGCTTTCTTT.

The V gene is TRBV7-2, the J gene TRBJ2-1; D tentatively reads TRBD1 or TRBD2 (5 bases each). V was shortened by 1 base and J by 7 bases, with 14 bases between the two germline ends. CDR3 length: 15 amino acids. CDR1 is SGHTA, CDR2 FQGNSA, per germline. As DNA, the CDR3 is TGTGCCAGCAGCTTAGGAGCGGCTAAGGGGAATGAGCAGTTCTTC. Protein: CASSLGAAKGNEQFF.

A single count supports this clone. The chain employs TRBV6-5 and TRBJ1-1; D unclear. Trimming pared 0 bases from V and 1 base from J, leaving 6 bases between. Germline CDR1 MNHEY, CDR2 SVGAGI. The CDR3 has 14 amino acids. The CDR3 loop reads CASSYSGKNTEAFF. The CDR3 DNA follows: TGTGCCAGCAGTTACTCGGGGAAGAACACTGAAGCTTTCTTT.

V is TRBV19 and J is TRBJ1-6; the match to TRBD1 covers 9 bases. CDR1 is LNHDA, CDR2 SQIVND, per germline (reference sequence). The CDR3 contains 17 residues. The trim removed 3 bases at V and 9 bases at J, leaving 12 bases unmatched. CDR3 DNA sequence: TGTGCCAGTAGTATTCTTGGGACAGGGCCAAGTAGTTCACCCCTCCACTTT. This encodes CASSILGTGPSSSPLHF.

This clone has only one observation. This rearrangement joins TRBV11-2 to TRBJ1-6; D unresolved. This CDR3 is 14 amino acids long. CDR1 is SGHAT, CDR2 FQNNGV, per germline. V was trimmed by 1 base and J by 10 bases, leaving 11 bases between them. The CDR3 region is CASSLAGQYSPLHF. The DNA for the CDR3 is TGTGCCAGCAGCTTAGCCGGTCAGTACTCACCCCTCCACTTT. Filled out from reference TRBV11-2 and TRBJ1-6, the complete variable domain reads EAGVAQSPRYKIIEKRQSVAFWCNPISGHATLYWYQQILGQGPKLLIQFQNNGVVDDSQLPKDRFSAERLKGVDSTLKIQPAKLEDSAVYLCASSLAGQYSPLHFGNGTRLTVT.

This chain joins TRBV2 and TRBJ2-4; D gene unclear. Per germline, CDR1 SNHLY and CDR2 FYNNEI. Trimming stripped 3 bases from V and 7 bases from J, with 1 base between. The CDR3 extends over 10 amino acids. CDR3 nucleotide sequence: TGTGCCAGCAGTGAGAACATTCAGTACTTC. Translation: CASSENIQYF.

V and J are TRBV7-6 and TRBJ1-1, with 7 bases that match TRBD1. The trim removed 4 bases at V and 11 bases at J, leaving 7 bases unmatched. Germline loops: CDR1 SGHVS, CDR2 FNYEAQ. The CDR3 extends over 12 amino acids. The CDR3 region has the DNA TGTGCCAGCAGCTCGGACAGGCGGAGGGCTTTCTTT. Translated, it gives CASSSDRRRAFF.

The chain carries TRBV18 and TRBJ1-3, with D maybe TRBD1 (5 bases). This CDR3 comprises 18 residues. CDR1 is KGHSH and CDR2 is LQKENI in the germline V gene. Trimming cost V 2 bases and J 0 bases, with 17 bases left between them. This chain's CDR3 is CASSPKNRFMFSGNTIYF. The CDR3 DNA reads as TGTGCCAGCTCACCAAAGAACAGGTTTATGTTCTCTGGAAACACCATATATTTT.

The gene calls are TRBV3-1 (or the pseudogene TRBV3-2) and TRBJ1-4; D is uncertain. Trimming cost V 4 bases and J 7 bases, with 13 bases left between them. Per the germline V gene, CDR1 is LGHDT and CDR2 is YNNKEL (reference sequence). The CDR3 consists of 14 residues. CDR3 region: CASSPAGWGEKLFF. The CDR3 DNA reads TGTGCCAGCAGCCCGGCGGGGTGGGGTGAAAAACTGTTTTTT.

The chain has TRBV25-1 and TRBJ2-5; a weak D match, TRBD2 (6 bases). CDR3 length equals 16 residues. Per germline, CDR1 MGHDK and CDR2 SYGVNS. V was trimmed by 3 bases and J by 6 bases, leaving 20 bases between them. The chain's CDR3 is CASSDGGTLAIQTQYF. DNA of the CDR3: TGTGCCAGCAGTGATGGGGGGACTTTGGCTATCCAGACCCAGTACTTC.

The chain joins TRBV3-1 (or the pseudogene TRBV3-2) to TRBJ1-4, with D maybe TRBD1 (6 bases). This CDR3 contains 13 residues. Trimming cost V 0 bases and J 15 bases, with 14 bases left between them. The germline gives CDR1 LGHDT, CDR2 YNNKEL (reference sequence). The CDR3 here is CASSQEGGRLVFF. CDR3 nucleotides: TGTGCCAGCAGCCAAGAAGGGGGGCGTTTGGTGTTTTTT.

The gene calls are TRBV23-1 and TRBJ1-1; the match to TRBD1 covers 9 bases. TRBV23-1 is annotated as an ORF whose role is uncertain. J was trimmed by 11 bases and V by 4 bases; bases with no gene match: 17. The CDR3 is 16 amino acids. The CDR3 is CASSRLTGQGRSRAFF. Here the CDR3 DNA reads TGCGCCAGCAGTCGCTTAACGGGACAGGGAAGGTCACGGGCTTTCTTT.

In the case of this clone: The junction departs from germline at one end; a sequencing error may be responsible. This rearrangement joins TRBV7-7 to TRBJ1-3; D is ambiguous. Germline assignment: CDR1 SSHAT and CDR2 FNYEAQ (reference sequence). The CDR3 contains 16 residues. The CDR3 nucleotides are TGTGCTAGCAGCCCTCTTCCCGCTAGCTCTGGAAACACCATATATTTT. This sequence encodes CASSPLPASSGNTIYF.

The V gene is TRBV27, the J gene TRBJ2-1; 7 bases map to TRBD2. Germline trimming cut 6 bases from V and 4 bases from J; bases unmatched to any gene: 9. Germline CDR1 reads MNHEY; CDR2 reads SMNVEV (reference sequence). This CDR3 is 15 amino acids long. Here the CDR3 reads CASRKAGFGYNEQFF. Written as DNA, the CDR3 is TGTGCCAGCAGAAAAGCGGGGTTCGGGTACAATGAGCAGTTCTTC.